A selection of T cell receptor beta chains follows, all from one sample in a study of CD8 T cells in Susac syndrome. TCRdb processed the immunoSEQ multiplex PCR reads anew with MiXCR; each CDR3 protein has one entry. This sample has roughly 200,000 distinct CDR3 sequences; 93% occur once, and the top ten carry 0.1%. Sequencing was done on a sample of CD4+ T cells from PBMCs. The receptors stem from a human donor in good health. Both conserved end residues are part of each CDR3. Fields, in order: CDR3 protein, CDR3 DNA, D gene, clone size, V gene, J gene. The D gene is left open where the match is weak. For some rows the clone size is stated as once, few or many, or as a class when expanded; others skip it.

CASSVVGTGQGNQPQHF	TGTGCCAGCAGCGTAGTAGGGACCGGACAAGGTAATCAGCCCCAGCATTTT	NA	NA	TRBV9	TRBJ1-5
CASSLEGRGAYGYTF	TGTGCCAGCAGCTTGGAAGGGCGGGGTGCCTATGGCTACACCTTC	NA	NA	TRBV5-6	TRBJ1-2
CASSLSGTAILEQYF	TGTGCCAGCAGTTTATCTGGGACAGCGATTTTGGAGCAGTACTTC	TRBD1	NA	TRBV27	TRBJ2-7
CASSPLDSRQQFF	TGTGCCAGCAGTCCCCTCGATTCTCGGCAGCAGTTCTTC	NA	NA	TRBV6-2/TRBV6-3	TRBJ2-1
CASSPDEDTNTEAFF	TGCGCCAGCAGCCCTGATGAGGACACAAACACTGAAGCTTTCTTT	NA	NA	TRBV4-1	TRBJ1-1
CSASAVSAGTNYGYTF	TGCAGTGCTAGCGCGGTTTCGGCAGGGACGAACTATGGCTACACCTTC	NA	NA	TRBV20-1	TRBJ1-2
CASSSLAGAPGETQYF	TGTGCCAGCAGCTCCCTAGCGGGGGCTCCTGGAGAGACCCAGTACTTC	TRBD2	NA	TRBV7-8	TRBJ2-5
CASSQDMSLYEQYF	TGCGCCAGCAGCCAAGATATGTCCCTCTACGAGCAGTACTTC	NA	NA	TRBV4-1	TRBJ2-7
CSADPSGGRQETQYF	TGCAGTGCTGATCCTAGCGGGGGGAGACAAGAGACCCAGTACTTC	TRBD2	NA	TRBV20-1	TRBJ2-5
CASSRRGVSLYNEQFF	TGTGCCAGTAGTCGCAGGGGAGTATCGTTATACAATGAGCAGTTCTTC	NA	NA	TRBV19	TRBJ2-1
CASSLMTRELFF	TGTGCCAGCAGTTTAATGACCCGGGAGCTGTTTTTT	NA	NA	TRBV28	TRBJ2-2
CASSLRDRGSNQPQHF	TGTGCCAGCAGTTTAAGGGACAGGGGGAGCAATCAGCCCCAGCATTTT	TRBD1	NA	TRBV28	TRBJ1-5
CASSLSFGGSNEKLFF	TGTGCCAGCAGCTTATCCTTCGGGGGTTCTAATGAAAAACTGTTTTTT	NA	NA	TRBV5-4	TRBJ1-4
CASSVAGGLVDGELFF	TGTGCCAGCAGCGTAGCTGGGGGCTTGGTGGACGGGGAGCTGTTTTTT	NA	few	TRBV9	TRBJ2-2
CASSRGTGGNTEAFF	TGTGCCAGCAGCCGAGGGACAGGGGGGAACACTGAAGCTTTCTTT	TRBD1	NA	TRBV3-1	TRBJ1-1
CASSLAQSSSYEQYF	TGTGCCAGCAGCTTGGCGCAGTCTTCGTCCTACGAGCAGTACTTC	NA	once	TRBV5-4	TRBJ2-7
CASSSRILAGSTDTQYF	TGTGCCAGCAGTTCGCGGATCTTAGCGGGGTCCACAGATACGCAGTATTTT	TRBD2	once	TRBV27	TRBJ2-3
CSVGPGTGGKLFF	TGCAGCGTTGGTCCCGGGACAGGGGGAAAACTGTTTTTT	TRBD1	NA	TRBV29-1	TRBJ1-4
CASSFRLAGRQETQYF	TGTGCCAGCAGCTTTCGACTAGCGGGGCGCCAAGAGACCCAGTACTTC	TRBD2	NA	TRBV3-1	TRBJ2-5
CAISDGKETQYF	TGTGCCATCAGCGACGGGAAAGAGACCCAGTACTTC	NA	NA	TRBV10-3	TRBJ2-5
CASNLAGGGLFF	TGTGCCAGCAACCTAGCTGGGGGAGGACTGTTTTTT	NA	NA	TRBV3-1	TRBJ1-4
CASRTSGQETQYF	TGTGCCAGCAGGACTAGCGGGCAAGAGACCCAGTACTTC	TRBD2	NA	TRBV6-2/TRBV6-3	TRBJ2-5
CSVARVLDNTIYF	TGCAGCGTTGCCCGGGTTCTGGATAACACCATATATTTT	NA	NA	TRBV29-1	TRBJ1-3
CASSKPGQGMRGTEAFF	TGTGCCAGCAGCAAACCGGGACAGGGGATGAGAGGCACTGAAGCTTTCTTT	TRBD1	NA	TRBV3-1	TRBJ1-1
CASIQNPPGQVHMRGYTF	TGTGCCAGTATCCAAAACCCTCCGGGACAGGTCCATATGCGTGGCTACACCTTC	TRBD1	NA	TRBV19	TRBJ1-2
CASSYGQVNTEAFF	TGTGCCAGCAGCTATGGACAGGTGAACACTGAAGCTTTCTTT	TRBD1	NA	TRBV9	TRBJ1-1
CAIREGNNEQFF	TGTGCCATCAGAGAAGGGAACAATGAGCAGTTCTTC	NA	few	TRBV10-3	TRBJ2-1
CSAKSPNQPQHF	TGCAGTGCAAAGAGTCCCAATCAGCCCCAGCATTTT	NA	NA	TRBV20-1	TRBJ1-5
CASRPTPGRSDGYTF	TGTGCCAGCAGACCGACACCGGGACGTTCGGATGGCTACACCTTC	NA	NA	TRBV28	TRBJ1-2
CATSRGGEETQYF	TGTGCCACCAGCAGAGGAGGGGAAGAGACCCAGTACTTC	NA	NA	TRBV15	TRBJ2-5
CASSHGGTGFSGANVLTF	TGTGCCAGCAGCCATGGAGGGACAGGGTTCTCTGGGGCCAACGTCCTGACTTTC	TRBD1	NA	TRBV14	TRBJ2-6
CASRPPGNTIYF	TGTGCCAGCAGGCCTCCTGGAAACACCATATATTTT	NA	NA	TRBV19	TRBJ1-3
CASSPRIVTGELFF	TGTGCCAGCAGCCCCAGGATCGTAACCGGGGAGCTGTTTTTT	NA	NA	TRBV14	TRBJ2-2
CASSVAGGRTGNTIYF	TGTGCCAGCAGCGTAGCGGGGGGAAGAACTGGAAACACCATATATTTT	NA	NA	TRBV9	TRBJ1-3
CASSNRAVGTEAFF	TGTGCCAGCAGCAACCGCGCCGTGGGCACTGAAGCTTTCTTT	NA	NA	TRBV7-2	TRBJ1-1
CASSPLAGSADTGELFF	TGCGCCAGCAGCCCATTAGCGGGGAGCGCGGACACCGGGGAGCTGTTTTTT	TRBD2	NA	TRBV5-1	TRBJ2-2
CASSLARVNEKLFF	TGCGCCAGCAGCTTGGCCAGGGTTAATGAAAAACTGTTTTTT	NA	NA	TRBV5-1	TRBJ1-4
CASSLEWATNEKLFF	TGTGCCAGCAGCTTGGAGTGGGCAACTAATGAAAAACTGTTTTTT	NA	NA	TRBV5-6	TRBJ1-4
CASTTQYRDSLMNTEAFF	TGTGCCAGCACCACACAGTACCGGGACAGCCTAATGAACACTGAAGCTTTCTTT	TRBD1	NA	TRBV6-2/TRBV6-3	TRBJ1-1
CASSLGSAAPLHF	TGTGCCAGCAGCCTCGGGTCGGCTGCACCCCTCCACTTT	NA	NA	TRBV7-9	TRBJ1-6
CASSLSDRPTNEKLFF	TGTGCCAGCAGCTTATCTGACAGACCAACTAATGAAAAACTGTTTTTT	NA	NA	TRBV7-9	TRBJ1-4
CASRIVQGGQPQHF	TGTGCCAGCAGAATTGTACAGGGTGGTCAGCCCCAGCATTTT	NA	NA	TRBV2	TRBJ1-5